This T cell receptor beta chain came from a study of blood T cell repertoires in COVID-19. Overall study: COVID-19 samples from acute and convalescent phases originated in the United States, Italy and Spain. From T cells, B-cell-depleted T cells, or PBMCs came the material, which was cDNA or gDNA.

Authors' analysis steps: Amplification of reference gene primers provided the estimated nucleated cell counts. Assay used: immunoSEQ multiplex PCR; TCRdb lists only in-frame clones, some missing. Clonal size and the V and J genes are those of that table, whereas D and trimming came from the DNA. This table has 250,000 or so clones, around nine tenths appearing once. Deletions cut 0 bases from V and 5 bases from J, with 14 bases between. Germline V gene data show CDR1 as KGHSH and CDR2 as LQKENI. The CDR3 has 17 residues. The specimen sequenced was peripheral blood. This rearrangement joins TRBV18 to TRBJ1-6; D is possibly TRBD1 (5 bases). The source of this sequence is a woman aged 55-69 years with acute or convalescent COVID-19. The chain's CDR3 is CASSPPPRALNNSPLHF. DNA of the CDR3: TGTGCCAGCTCACCACCCCCCAGGGCCCTAAATAATTCACCCCTCCACTTT.